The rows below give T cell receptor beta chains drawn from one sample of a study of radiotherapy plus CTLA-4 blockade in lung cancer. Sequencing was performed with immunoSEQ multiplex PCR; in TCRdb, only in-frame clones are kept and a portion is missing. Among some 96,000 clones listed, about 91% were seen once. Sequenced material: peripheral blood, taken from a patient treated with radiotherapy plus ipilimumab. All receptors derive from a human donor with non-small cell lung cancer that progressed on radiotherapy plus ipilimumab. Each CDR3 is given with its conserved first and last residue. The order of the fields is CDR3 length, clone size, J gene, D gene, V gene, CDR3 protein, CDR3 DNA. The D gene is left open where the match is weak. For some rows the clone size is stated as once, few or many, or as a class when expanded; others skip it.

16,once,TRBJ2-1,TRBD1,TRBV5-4,CASSLNRGTWYNEQFF,TGTGCCAGCAGCTTAAACAGGGGCACGTGGTACAATGAGCAGTTCTTC
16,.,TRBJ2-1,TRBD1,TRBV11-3,CASSRGTGNSYNEQFF,TGTGCCAGCAGCCGTGGGACAGGTAATTCCTACAATGAGCAGTTCTTC
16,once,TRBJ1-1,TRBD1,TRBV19,CASRTTTTGSTTEAFF,TGTGCCAGTAGGACCACTACGACAGGGTCGACCACTGAAGCTTTCTTT
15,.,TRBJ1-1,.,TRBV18,CASSPREGLNTEAFF,TGTGCCAGCTCACCACGGGAGGGACTGAACACTGAAGCTTTCTTT
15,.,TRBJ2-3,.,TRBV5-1,CASRRTLQSTDTQYF,TGCGCCAGCAGGCGGACCCTCCAAAGCACAGATACGCAGTATTTT
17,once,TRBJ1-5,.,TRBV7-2,CASSPGLGSISNQPQHF,TGTGCCAGCAGTCCGGGGCTGGGCAGCATTAGCAATCAGCCCCAGCATTTT
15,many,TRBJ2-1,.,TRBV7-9,CASSLSGRSYNEQFF,TGTGCCAGCAGCTTAAGCGGTCGCTCCTACAATGAGCAGTTCTTC
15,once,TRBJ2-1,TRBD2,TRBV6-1,CALTRSGASYNEQFF,TGTGCCCTCACTAGGAGCGGGGCTTCCTACAATGAGCAGTTCTTC
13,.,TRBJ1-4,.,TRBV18,CASSAGGSEKLFF,TGTGCCAGCTCAGCCGGCGGGAGTGAAAAACTGTTTTTT
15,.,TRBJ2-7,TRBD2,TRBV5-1,CASSLLAGGPYEQYF,TGCGCCAGCAGCTTACTGGCGGGAGGGCCATACGAGCAGTACTTC
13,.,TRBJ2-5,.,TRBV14,CASSPPGRETQYF,TGTGCCAGCAGCCCTCCAGGGCGAGAGACCCAGTACTTC
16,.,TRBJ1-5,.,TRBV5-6,CASSLLGTGLDQPQHF,TGTGCCAGCAGTCTGTTGGGGACGGGGCTGGATCAGCCCCAGCATTTT
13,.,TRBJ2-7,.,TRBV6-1,CASSEVQVYEQYF,TGTGCCAGCAGTGAAGTCCAGGTCTACGAGCAGTACTTC
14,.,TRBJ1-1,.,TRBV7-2,CASSLPGRPTEAFF,TGTGCCAGCAGCTTACCGGGACGCCCCACTGAAGCTTTCTTT
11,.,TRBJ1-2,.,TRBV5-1,CASRGAYGYTF,TGCGCCAGCAGGGGGGCCTATGGCTACACCTTC
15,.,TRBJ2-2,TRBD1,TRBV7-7,CASSLGRQGSGELFF,TGTGCTAGCAGCTTAGGGAGACAGGGGAGCGGGGAGCTGTTTTTT
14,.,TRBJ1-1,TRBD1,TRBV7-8,CASSLRGPGTEAFF,TGTGCCAGCAGCTTAAGGGGGCCAGGCACTGAAGCTTTCTTT
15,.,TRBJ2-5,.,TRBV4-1,CASSQAGAGRETQYF,TGCGCCAGCAGCCAAGCGGGGGCAGGGCGAGAGACCCAGTACTTC
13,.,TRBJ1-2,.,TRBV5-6,CASIGGPRHGYTF,TGTGCCAGCATCGGAGGCCCACGGCATGGCTACACCTTC
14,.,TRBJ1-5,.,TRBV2,CASGGGNSNQPQHF,TGTGCCAGTGGAGGAGGTAATAGCAATCAGCCCCAGCATTTT
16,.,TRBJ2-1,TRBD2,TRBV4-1,CASSSSVSGSHVEQFF,TGCGCCAGCAGCTCGTCGGTTAGCGGGAGCCACGTTGAGCAGTTCTTC
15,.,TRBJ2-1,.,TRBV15,CATSRVGPGVVEQFF,TGTGCCACCAGCAGAGTGGGACCCGGCGTGGTCGAGCAGTTCTTC
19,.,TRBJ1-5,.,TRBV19,CASSPREGGVGDSNQPQHF,TGTGCCAGTAGTCCCCGGGAGGGGGGTGTAGGCGATAGCAATCAGCCCCAGCATTTT
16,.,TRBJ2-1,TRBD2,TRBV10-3,CAISESGAGGLDEQFF,TGTGCCATCAGTGAGTCGGGGGCGGGAGGCTTGGATGAGCAGTTCTTC
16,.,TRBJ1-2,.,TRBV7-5,CARSFPGQGLPYGYTF,TGTGCCAGAAGCTTCCCGGGACAGGGTCTACCTTATGGCTACACCTTC
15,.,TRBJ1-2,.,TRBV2,CASSPRINKGYGYTF,TGTGCCAGCAGTCCCCGAATAAACAAGGGCTATGGCTACACCTTC
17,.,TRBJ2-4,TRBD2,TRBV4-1,CASSQVPSGRPWDIQYF,TGCGCCAGCAGCCAAGTTCCCAGCGGGAGGCCCTGGGACATTCAGTACTTC
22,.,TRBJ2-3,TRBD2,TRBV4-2,CASSQASRLAGGPRVSTDTQYF,TGTGCCAGCAGCCAAGCAAGTAGACTAGCGGGAGGGCCAAGAGTGAGTACAGATACGCAGTATTTT
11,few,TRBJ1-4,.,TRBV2,CASRSSEKLFF,TGTGCCAGCAGGAGCAGCGAAAAACTGTTTTTT
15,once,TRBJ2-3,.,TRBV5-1,CASGWLGSWTDTQYF,TGCGCCAGCGGATGGCTTGGGTCGTGGACAGATACGCAGTATTTT
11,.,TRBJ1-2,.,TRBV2,CASSPYYGYTF,TGTGCCAGCAGTCCTTACTATGGCTACACCTTC
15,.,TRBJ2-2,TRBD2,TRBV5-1,CASSYLAGGTGELFF,TGCGCCAGCAGCTACCTAGCGGGAGGGACCGGGGAGCTGTTTTTT
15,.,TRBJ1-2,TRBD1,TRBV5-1,CASTPSWGTDHGYTF,TGCGCCAGCACCCCGAGTTGGGGGACAGATCATGGCTACACCTTC
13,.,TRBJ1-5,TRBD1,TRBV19,CASRGEGAQPQHF,TGTGCCAGTAGGGGCGAGGGGGCTCAGCCCCAGCATTTT
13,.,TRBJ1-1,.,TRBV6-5,CASSPGLHTEAFF,TGTGCCAGCAGCCCCGGACTTCACACTGAAGCTTTCTTT
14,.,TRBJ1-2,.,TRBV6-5,CASSPTGLPGGYTF,TGTGCCAGCAGTCCGACGGGCCTCCCGGGAGGCTACACCTTC
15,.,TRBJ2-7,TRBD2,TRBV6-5,CASSPQLAGAHEQYF,TGTGCCAGCAGTCCCCAACTAGCGGGAGCCCACGAGCAGTACTTC
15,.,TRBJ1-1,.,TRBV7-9,CASSLKDGMGTEAFF,TGTGCCAGCAGCTTAAAGGACGGAATGGGGACTGAAGCTTTCTTT
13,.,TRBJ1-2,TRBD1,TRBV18,CASSPTGGNGYTF,TGTGCCAGCTCACCTACAGGGGGGAACGGCTACACCTTC
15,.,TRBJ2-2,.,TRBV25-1,CASSEGSSNTGELFF,TGTGCCAGCAGTGAGGGAAGCTCGAACACCGGGGAGCTGTTTTTT
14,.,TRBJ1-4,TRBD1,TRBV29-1,CSVATTGGFEKLFF,TGCAGCGTCGCAACGACAGGGGGATTCGAAAAACTGTTTTTT
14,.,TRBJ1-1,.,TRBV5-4,CASSLGQANTEAFF,TGTGCCAGCAGCTTGGGTCAGGCCAACACTGAAGCTTTCTTT
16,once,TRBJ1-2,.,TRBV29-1,CSVESLVAGIHYGYTF,TGCAGCGTTGAAAGCTTAGTCGCAGGAATCCACTATGGCTACACCTTC
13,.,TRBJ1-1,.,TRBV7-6,CASSTKRNTEAFF,TGTGCCAGCAGCACCAAGCGGAACACTGAAGCTTTCTTT
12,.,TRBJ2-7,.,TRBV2,CATSPRIYEQYF,TGTGCCACCTCCCCCAGGATCTACGAGCAGTACTTC
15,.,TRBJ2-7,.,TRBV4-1,CASSQGRAATYEQYF,TGCGCCAGCAGCCAAGGGAGAGCTGCAACCTACGAGCAGTACTTC
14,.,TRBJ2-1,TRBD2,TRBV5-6,CASSQGLAGGRQFF,TGTGCCAGCAGCCAAGGACTAGCGGGAGGCAGGCAGTTCTTC
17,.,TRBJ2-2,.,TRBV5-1,CASSIQARGVNTGELFF,TGCGCCAGCAGCATTCAAGCCAGGGGGGTAAACACCGGGGAGCTGTTTTTT
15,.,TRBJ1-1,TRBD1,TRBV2,CASSGQGVLNTEAFF,TGTGCCAGCAGTGGGCAGGGGGTATTGAACACTGAAGCTTTCTTT
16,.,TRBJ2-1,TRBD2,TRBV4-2,CASSQEATSGSNEQFF,TGTGCCAGCAGCCAAGAAGCGACTAGCGGGAGTAATGAGCAGTTCTTC
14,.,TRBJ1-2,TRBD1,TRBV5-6,CASSTPGQTYGYTF,TGTGCCAGCAGCACCCCGGGACAGACCTATGGCTACACCTTC
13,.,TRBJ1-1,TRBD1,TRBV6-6,CASSPALTGEAFF,TGTGCCAGCAGTCCAGCCCTGACAGGGGAAGCTTTCTTT
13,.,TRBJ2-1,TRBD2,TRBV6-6,CASSALAGAEQFF,TGTGCCAGCAGTGCCCTAGCGGGAGCTGAGCAGTTCTTC
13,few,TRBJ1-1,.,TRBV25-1,CASSDGGRDEAFF,TGTGCCAGCAGTGATGGTGGCCGGGACGAAGCTTTCTTT